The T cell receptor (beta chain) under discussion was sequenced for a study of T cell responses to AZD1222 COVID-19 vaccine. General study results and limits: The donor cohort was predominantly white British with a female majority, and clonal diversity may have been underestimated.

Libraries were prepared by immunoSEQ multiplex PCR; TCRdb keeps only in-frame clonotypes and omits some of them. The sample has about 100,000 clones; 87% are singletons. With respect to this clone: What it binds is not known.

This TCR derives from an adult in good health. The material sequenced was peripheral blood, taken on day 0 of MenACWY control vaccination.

The CDR3 nucleotides read TGTGCCAGCAGCTCATTAGGGCAGCCCCAGCATTTT. It is translated as CASSSLGQPQHF. This chain uses TRBV7-2 with TRBJ1-5; D gene unclear. V lost 4 bases to trimming and J lost 7 bases, with 8 bases between them. The CDR3 is 12 residues long. CDR1 and CDR2 from the germline V gene are SGHTA and FQGNSA.